This T cell receptor (beta chain) was sequenced for a study of blood T cell repertoires in COVID-19. In the study overall: Italy, Spain and the United States were the sources of the convalescent and acute COVID-19 samples. T cells, B-cell-depleted T cells, or PBMCs provided the cDNA or gDNA that served as material.

Method: immunoSEQ multiplex PCR; TCRdb's copy keeps in-frame clones and lacks some. The table shows roughly 150,000 clones, with almost 85% occurring only once. The CDR3 length is 13 residues. Germline values: CDR1 LNHDA, CDR2 SQIVND (reference sequence). V lost 11 bases, J lost 7 bases, and 11 bases stayed unmatched. The TCR comes from a woman at least 80 years old with COVID-19, enrolled during active disease. Sequences were obtained from peripheral blood. V and J are TRBV19 and TRBJ1-5; 7 bases are shared with TRBD1. CDR3 loop: CAQRCRGRQPQHF. The CDR3, as DNA: TGTGCCCAACGGTGCAGGGGGAGGCAGCCCCAGCATTTT.